These T cell receptor beta chains were read from a single sample in a study of T cell responses to AZD1222 COVID-19 vaccine. Method: immunoSEQ multiplex PCR; TCRdb's copy keeps in-frame clones and lacks some. The data show 130,000 or so clones, 90% to 95% seen once. The sequencing used peripheral blood, collected 28 days after the second AZD1222 dose. The receptors were gathered from an adult who received the AZD1222 COVID-19 vaccine. The CDR3 runs from the conserved cysteine through the conserved F or W. The D gene is left open where the match is weak. For some rows the clone size is stated as once, few or many, or as a class when expanded; others skip it.

clone_size j_call d_call v_call cdr3_nt cdr3_aa
- TRBJ2-5 - TRBV5-6 TGTGCCAGCAGCTTGGGAGGTTCTGGGTCCCCAGAGACCCAGTACTTC CASSLGGSGSPETQYF
- TRBJ2-7 - TRBV9 TGTGCCAGCAGCGACCAGGGGTTCGAGCAGTACTTC CASSDQGFEQYF
- TRBJ1-1 - TRBV7-9 TGTGCCAGCAGCTTAGCAGGACAGATCGACACTGAAGCTTTCTTT CASSLAGQIDTEAFF
- TRBJ2-1 - TRBV20-1 TGCAGTGCTAGTTCCATGAATGAGCAGTTCTTC CSASSMNEQFF
once TRBJ2-2 - TRBV6-6 TGTGCCAGCTTCCTCGGGGAGCTGTTTTTT CASFLGELFF
once TRBJ1-3 - TRBV10-1 TGCGCCAGCAATCGTTCCTTTAACACCATATATTTT CASNRSFNTIYF
- TRBJ2-3 TRBD1 TRBV7-2 TGTGCCAGCAGCCAGACTTCCGGGACAGGGTTTGAGACGCAGTATTTT CASSQTSGTGFETQYF
few TRBJ2-5 - TRBV19 TGTGCCAGTAGTGCCGGGAGAGAAGAGACCCAGTACTTC CASSAGREETQYF
- TRBJ2-1 TRBD2 TRBV7-9 TGTGCCAGCAGCTTAAGTCAACTAGCGGGGATAATTCACAATGAGCAGTTCTTC CASSLSQLAGIIHNEQFF
- TRBJ2-7 - TRBV9 TGTGCCAGCAGCGTAGGGTCAGGGCCCTACGAGCAGTACTTC CASSVGSGPYEQYF
- TRBJ2-3 - TRBV15 TGTGCCACCAGCACCCGCTTGGGCACAGATACGCAGTATTTT CATSTRLGTDTQYF
- TRBJ1-6 - TRBV5-6 TGTGCCAGCAGCTTGTTCCCGGGGCCAAATTCACCCCTCCACTTT CASSLFPGPNSPLHF
- TRBJ1-5 TRBD1 TRBV19 TGTGCCAGTAGTTTCGACAGGGTTCAGCCCCAGCATTTT CASSFDRVQPQHF
- TRBJ2-1 - TRBV3-1/TRBV3-2 TGTGCCAGCAGCCCACCCTCCGGCAATGAGCAGTTCTTC CASSPPSGNEQFF
- TRBJ2-1 TRBD2 TRBV2 TGTGCCAGCCCCCTGGGAACTAGCGGAAGCTCCTACAATGAGCAGTTCTTC CASPLGTSGSSYNEQFF
- TRBJ2-5 - TRBV6-2/TRBV6-3 TGTGCCAGCAGTTACCGCGGTCGGAGAGAGGAGACCCAGTACTTC CASSYRGRREETQYF
- TRBJ2-7 TRBD1 TRBV7-8 TGTGCCAGCAGCTTTAGGACAGGGGCCTTCTACGAGCAGTACTTC CASSFRTGAFYEQYF
- TRBJ2-5 TRBD1 TRBV3-1/TRBV3-2 TGTGCCAGCAGCATGACAGGGGAAGAGACCCAGTACTTC CASSMTGEETQYF
- TRBJ1-4 - TRBV18 TGTGCCAGCTCACCACGAACCGGATATGATAATGAAAAACTGTTTTTT CASSPRTGYDNEKLFF
- TRBJ2-7 - TRBV9 TGTGCCAGCAGCCATGCCGGCTACGAGCAGTACTTC CASSHAGYEQYF
- TRBJ2-3 - TRBV6-6 TGTGCCAGCAGTTTGGTTTACGGCACAGATACGCAGTATTTT CASSLVYGTDTQYF
- TRBJ1-1 - TRBV18 TGTGCCAGCTCACGCGTGATAGGCCGGGAGGGCACTGAAGCTTTCTTT CASSRVIGREGTEAFF
- TRBJ1-6 - TRBV20-1 TGCAGTGCTAGTTTTGCGGCGGATAATTCACCCCTCCACTTT CSASFAADNSPLHF
- TRBJ2-7 TRBD1 TRBV18 TGTGCCAGCTCATACAGGACAGGGGGTGACGAGCAGTACTTC CASSYRTGGDEQYF
- TRBJ2-1 - TRBV4-3 TGCGCCAGCAGCCAGCAGGGTTGGGAGGTCGATGAGCAGTTCTTC CASSQQGWEVDEQFF
- TRBJ2-1 TRBD2 TRBV4-2 TGTGCCAGCAGCCAAGGGGGACTAGCGGTCTACAATGAGCAGTTCTTC CASSQGGLAVYNEQFF
- TRBJ1-6 - TRBV29-1 TGCAGCGCCGAAGAGGGGGGGGGCGTGCTCCACTTT CSAEEGGGVLHF
- TRBJ2-2 - TRBV12-3/TRBV12-4 TGTGCCAGCAGTTTACAGCTCTCGGGGGAGCTGTTTTTT CASSLQLSGELFF
- TRBJ1-2 - TRBV9 TGTGCCAGCAGCGTAGATGGGAACTATGGCTACACCTTC CASSVDGNYGYTF
- TRBJ1-4 - TRBV11-2 TGTGCCAGCAGCATTGGAAAGGACCGAAATGAAAAACTGTTTTTT CASSIGKDRNEKLFF
- TRBJ1-4 - TRBV7-2 TGTGCCAGCAGCTCCCAGGGAGCTAATGAAAAACTGTTTTTT CASSSQGANEKLFF
- TRBJ1-1 - TRBV6-5 TGTGCCAGCAGTCTCCCCGACAGGCGGAACACTGAAGCTTTCTTT CASSLPDRRNTEAFF
- TRBJ2-7 - TRBV18 TGTGCCAGCTCAAGAACAGGTTTTTCCTACGAGCAGTACTTC CASSRTGFSYEQYF
- TRBJ2-1 TRBD2 TRBV10-2 TGCGCCAGCGGGAGGGACCTTAGCTCCTACAATGAGCAGTTCTTC CASGRDLSSYNEQFF
- TRBJ1-6 TRBD1 TRBV6-5 TGTGCCAGCCGAACGGGGACAGCTAATTCACCCCTCCACTTT CASRTGTANSPLHF
- TRBJ1-1 TRBD1 TRBV5-1 TGCGCCAGCAGCTTGGATCCAGGGGGCGCGGACACTGAAGCTTTCTTT CASSLDPGGADTEAFF
once TRBJ1-1 - TRBV7-9 TGTGCCAGCAGCTTAGCGCGGGGGGACCTTGAAGCTTTCTTT CASSLARGDLEAFF
- TRBJ1-1 - TRBV15 TGTGCCACCAGCAGGGCCCGGGACTCACGCGGCACTGAAGCTTTCTTT CATSRARDSRGTEAFF
- TRBJ1-5 - TRBV4-1 TGCGCCAGCAGCCAGACCGGGACTTCACAACAGCCCCAGCATTTT CASSQTGTSQQPQHF
few TRBJ2-7 TRBD1 TRBV7-9 TGTGCCAGCAGGAGGGGACAGGAGAAATCCTACGAGCAGTACTTC CASRRGQEKSYEQYF
once TRBJ1-4 - TRBV10-3 TGTGCCATCAGTGACGGTGAAAAACTGTTTTTT CAISDGEKLFF
- TRBJ2-5 - TRBV5-4 TGTGCCAGCACCTTTCGAGGGGGCGGGAGTAAGGAGACCCAGTACTTC CASTFRGGGSKETQYF
- TRBJ2-7 TRBD1 TRBV4-3 TGCGCCAGCAGCCAACGACCCGGACAGGCCTACGAGCAGTACTTC CASSQRPGQAYEQYF
few TRBJ2-3 - TRBV2 TGTGCCAGCAGTAGACTAGAGAATACGCAGTATTTT CASSRLENTQYF
- TRBJ1-2 - TRBV5-1 TGCGCCAGCAGCTTGGGTGGCAGGAGTGGCTACACCTTC CASSLGGRSGYTF
- TRBJ2-7 - TRBV11-2 TGTGCCAGCAGCTCCAACAGGGAAAACGAGCAGTACTTC CASSSNRENEQYF
- TRBJ2-2 TRBD1 TRBV4-3 TGCGCCAGCAGCCGGAAAAAGGGACAGGGACACACCGGGGAGCTGTTTTTT CASSRKKGQGHTGELFF
- TRBJ1-1 - TRBV28 TGTGCCAGCAGTTTTCTTTTGAACACTGAAGCTTTCTTT CASSFLLNTEAFF
- TRBJ1-6 - TRBV5-1 TGCGCCAGCAGCTCGTTCGGGCCGTCGGGGAGATCACCCCTCCACTTT CASSSFGPSGRSPLHF
- TRBJ1-1 TRBD1 TRBV3-1/TRBV3-2 TGTGCCAGCAGCCCAACCGACAGGGTGGGACTTTCTTTT CASSPTDRVGLSF
- TRBJ2-2 TRBD2 TRBV9 TGTGCCAGCAGCGTAGGACTAGCGGGAATTACCGGGGAGCTGTTTTTT CASSVGLAGITGELFF
once TRBJ2-7 - TRBV19 TGTGCCAGTAGTATAGGGGCCGGTTCCTACGAGCAGTACTTC CASSIGAGSYEQYF
- TRBJ2-7 - TRBV15 TGTGCCACCAGCAGAGGGGGCGAGCAGTACTTC CATSRGGEQYF
- TRBJ2-2 TRBD1 TRBV6-5 TGTGCCACCCGGAGGACAGGGGAGTTAACCGGGGAGCTGTTTTTT CATRRTGELTGELFF
- TRBJ2-1 TRBD1 TRBV27 TGTGCCAGCAGTTTTAACCCGCAGGGGGTCAATGAGCAGTTCTTC CASSFNPQGVNEQFF